This T cell receptor (beta chain) was identified during a study of human CD8 memory T cell subsets. Study-wide findings and caveats: Stem-like memory and precursor exhausted T cell populations exhibited comparably high diversity, in distinction to effector memory cells.

TPEX denoted exhausted-like, CCR7+ PD-1+ TIGIT+ early memory CD8+ T cells. UMI-labeled 5' RACE was used, and it produced the TCR beta libraries. TCRdb processed the 5' RACE reads again and assigns one entry to each CDR3 protein, with no DNA. In all, the sample yields around 6,300 distinct CDR3 sequences. A word on this clonotype: Its antigen is unidentified.

Germline-derived CDR1 and CDR2 are MDHEN and SYDVKM. The CDR3 is 13 residues long. The sample consisted of CD8+ T cells from PBMCs. V is TRBV28 and J is TRBJ2-7; TCRdb returns TRBD2, unconfirmable since there is no DNA. This receptor was obtained from a human donor in good health. This CDR3 is CASSSRILLEQYF.